This is a list of T cell receptor beta chains from one sample in a study of blood T cell repertoires in COVID-19. This table comes from immunoSEQ multiplex PCR, and its TCRdb copy is limited to in-frame clones, with some not included. This sample yields 160,000 or so clones, of which more than 65% are seen a single time; less than 20% belongs to the top ten. Source material: PBMCs or T cells enriched from blood (not recorded which). These receptors originate from a man in his 60s who had recovered from COVID-19. The conserved cysteine and the conserved F or W are not part of the CDR3 here. Fields, in order: J gene, V gene, CDR3 protein.

TRBJ2-1 TRBV7-9 ASSLGHPLTYNEQF
TRBJ2-1 TRBV19 ASSPRLAGVNEQF
TRBJ2-1 TRBV6-5 ATAIAGGRNEQF
TRBJ2-7 TRBV5-1 ASSSGVYEQY
TRBJ1-2 TRBV6-5 ASVEGANYGYT
TRBJ2-5 TRBV3-1/TRBV3-2 ASSPRTGFPSGETQY
TRBJ2-1 TRBV10-3 AISDRLAGDNEQF
TRBJ2-1 TRBV9 ASSQRAGNNEQF
TRBJ2-1 TRBV19 AVRQGGNEQF
TRBJ1-5 TRBV19 ASSIDSSGPNQPQH
TRBJ2-2 TRBV9 ASSALEANTGELF
TRBJ1-5 TRBV28 ASRGGNQPQH
TRBJ2-7 TRBV7-8 ASSPDWEQY
TRBJ2-1 TRBV10-3 AISESDRGPPLVNEQF
TRBJ2-3 TRBV9 ASSVASTSGGRNTQY
TRBJ1-5 TRBV2 ASSDGGAGNQPQH
TRBJ2-3 TRBV19 ASSQTSGAPSPTQY
TRBJ2-5 TRBV3-1/TRBV3-2 ASSQLAGYDGETQY
TRBJ1-3 TRBV4-1 ASSPGTGVGNTIY
TRBJ1-1 TRBV25-1 ASTDDRNTEAF
TRBJ2-1 TRBV28 ASKERTGRNEQF
TRBJ1-2 TRBV5-1 ASSIAPGQANYGYT
TRBJ2-1 TRBV29-1 SAGRGNEQF
TRBJ1-5 TRBV30 AWGRGLEQPQH
TRBJ1-5 TRBV19 ASRVTGENQPQH
TRBJ1-2 TRBV25-1 ASSEERQGRAGYT